The 20 T cell receptor beta chains presented below share a single source sample, sequenced in a study of blood T cell repertoires in COVID-19. TCRdb's copy holds only in-frame clones and misses some; the assay was immunoSEQ multiplex PCR. The top ten hold 2% to 2.5% of the sample, which has 42,000 or so clones, more than 70% seen once. The specimen was peripheral blood. The receptors were gathered from a human donor in a cohort sampled during active COVID-19.

V and J are TRBV2 and TRBJ1-6; D uncertain. The CDR3 is made up of 14 amino acids. Per the germline V gene, CDR1 is SNHLY and CDR2 is FYNNEI. With 0 bases removed from V and 10 bases from J, the gap between germline ends came to 10 bases. This chain's CDR3 is CASSEARGNSPLHF. The CDR3 DNA sequence: TGTGCCAGCAGTGAAGCGCGCGGTAACTCACCCCTCCACTTT.

The rearrangement links TRBV10-3 to TRBJ1-2; D remains ambiguous. The CDR3 covers 16 residues. Germline assignment: CDR1 ENHRY and CDR2 SYGVKD. Trimming left V 3 bases short and J 1 base short, with 15 bases between. In DNA, the CDR3 is TGTGCCATCAGTGACCGGCGGTCCTCTTATAACTATGGCTACACCTTC. Translated: CAISDRRSSYNYGYTF.

This clone was picked up one time. The genes are TRBV27 and TRBJ1-6, with 7 bases that match TRBD1. Germline values: CDR1 MNHEY, CDR2 SMNVEV (reference sequence). V lost 5 bases and J lost 0; bases outside the gene matches: 13. This CDR3 is built from 19 residues. DNA for the CDR3: TGTGCCAGCAGTCCGACGACAGGGCGTTTAAGCTCCTATAATTCACCCCTCCACTTT. It encodes CASSPTTGRLSSYNSPLHF.

This chain uses TRBV6-6 with TRBJ1-5, with 10 bases lining up with TRBD1. The CDR3 runs 15 residues. The V and J ends lost 2 bases and 7 bases, in that order; junction bases with no gene match: 5. The germline V gene has CDR1 MNHNY and CDR2 SVGAGI (reference sequence). This CDR3 is CASSYGGQGYQPQHF. The CDR3 region has the DNA TGTGCCAGCAGTTACGGGGGACAGGGGTACCAGCCCCAGCATTTT.

The rearrangement links TRBV7-9 to TRBJ2-3, with TRBD1 matching 10 bases. Germline CDR1 SEHNR, CDR2 FQNEAQ (reference sequence). V gave up 1 base and J gave up 5 bases; unmatched junction bases: 6. This CDR3 spans 16 amino acids. CDR3 sequence reads: CASSLGDRGTLDTQYF. The CDR3 coding sequence is TGTGCCAGCAGCTTAGGGGACAGGGGCACCTTAGATACGCAGTATTTT.

This clone was counted between two and nine times. The chain recombines TRBV3-1 (or the pseudogene TRBV3-2) with TRBJ1-3, with 9 nucleotides matching TRBD1. Germline lookup yields CDR1 LGHDT and CDR2 YNNKEL (reference sequence). CDR3 length: 16 residues. Trimming removed 3 bases from V and 0 bases from J; junction bases left unmatched: 3. The CDR3 loop is CASSQTGGYSGNTIYF. In nucleotides, the CDR3 is TGTGCCAGCAGCCAGACAGGGGGATACTCTGGAAACACCATATATTTT.

The chain links TRBV4-2 to TRBJ1-4; D not certain. CDR3 length: 16 amino acids. The V end lost 1 base, the J end lost 5 bases, and 14 bases lay between the germline ends. Per germline, CDR1 LGHNA and CDR2 YNFKEQ. CDR3 bases: TGTGCCAGCAGCCAAGCCGGGAGGAGGTCGAATGAAAAACTGTTTTTT. This gives the protein CASSQAGRRSNEKLFF.

The chain carries TRBV11-1 and TRBJ2-7; 11 nucleotides align to TRBD2. Germline V gene lookup returns CDR1 SGHAT and CDR2 FQDESV (reference sequence). This CDR3 is 15 amino acids long. With V trimmed by 5 bases and J by 5 bases, 8 bases remained unmatched. Here the CDR3 DNA reads TGTGCCAGCAGCCAGCAACAGACTAGCGGGAACGAGCAGTACTTC. This encodes CASSQQQTSGNEQYF.

The V and J genes are TRBV6-5 and TRBJ2-1; 9 nucleotides match TRBD2. Germline CDR1 MNHEY, CDR2 SVGAGI. The CDR3 is 15 amino acids. Germline trimming cut 6 bases from V and 4 bases from J; bases unmatched to any gene: 7. In DNA, the CDR3 is TGTGCCAGCAGGGAGGAGCGGGGGGCTTACAATGAGCAGTTCTTC. Its protein is CASREERGAYNEQFF.

This clone showed up just once. This chain links TRBV6-5 with TRBJ2-7; tentatively, D is TRBD2 (6 bases). Per germline, CDR1 MNHEY and CDR2 SVGAGI. This CDR3 contains 12 residues. V lost 7 bases and J lost 3, with 10 bases in between. As DNA, the CDR3 is TGTGCCAGCATCTCGGACTACTACGAGCAGTACTTC. Translation gives CASISDYYEQYF.

The genes are TRBV3-1 (or the pseudogene TRBV3-2) and TRBJ2-5; 16 positions agree with TRBD2. The CDR3 sequence is 17 residues long. V shed 1 base and J 4 bases; nucleotides not matched to a gene: 3. Germline assignment: CDR1 LGHDT and CDR2 YNNKEL (reference sequence). The DNA for the CDR3 is TGTGCCAGCAGCCAAGCGGGACTAGCGGGGGGGGGAGAGACCCAGTACTTC. It encodes CASSQAGLAGGGETQYF.

The chain joins TRBV19 to TRBJ2-2; D is possibly TRBD1 (8 bases). The CDR3 has 15 amino acids. CDR1 and CDR2 (germline): LNHDA, SQIVND (reference sequence). Trimming cost V 8 bases and J 2 bases, with 15 bases left between them. Here the CDR3 reads CASGRDRRNTGELFF. In DNA form, the CDR3 reads TGTGCCAGTGGGAGGGACAGGCGAAACACCGGGGAGCTGTTTTTT.

The chain couples TRBV9 to TRBJ1-2, with 9 nucleotides matching TRBD1. Germline loops: CDR1 SGDLS, CDR2 YYNGEE. V was pared by 2 bases and J by 8 bases, with 4 bases of the junction left unmatched. This CDR3 spans 13 amino acids. CDR3 in amino acids: CASSVWTGEGYTF. The CDR3 DNA is TGTGCCAGCAGCGTGTGGACAGGGGAGGGCTACACCTTC. The variable domain in full, with the rest retrieved from reference TRBV9 and TRBJ1-2, is DSGVTQTPKHLITATGQRVTLRCSPRSGDLSVYWYQQSLDQGLQFLIQYYNGEERAKGNILERFSAQQFPDLHSELNLSSLELGDSALYFCASSVWTGEGYTFGSGTRLTVV.

This clone has just one count. This chain uses TRBV7-3 with TRBJ2-7; 14 bases fit TRBD2. V dropped 5 bases and J dropped 5; count of bases not matched to a gene: 5. This CDR3 region has 15 residues. Germline loops: CDR1 SGHTA, CDR2 FQGTGA. CDR3 in DNA: TGTGCCAGCAGCCGACTAGCGGGGGGGCCAAACGAGCAGTACTTC. It yields the protein CASSRLAGGPNEQYF.

The table lists this clone with a count of one. The chain combines TRBV6-5 with TRBJ2-1, with 8 positions matching TRBD2. Germline CDR1 and CDR2: MNHEY and SVGAGI. CDR3 length: 13 residues. V was pared by 6 bases and J by 7 bases, with 5 bases of the junction left unmatched. CDR3 in DNA: TGTGCCAGCAGACGCGGGGGGCAGAATGAGCAGTTCTTC. Protein: CASRRGGQNEQFF.

The chain uses TRBV2 and TRBJ1-1; D may be TRBD1 (5 bases). CDR1 and CDR2 from the germline V gene are SNHLY and FYNNEI. The CDR3 runs to 14 residues. With 4 bases removed from V and 0 bases from J, the gap between germline ends came to 9 bases. In DNA, the CDR3 is TGTGCCAGCAGTGTTTCAGGGATGAACACTGAAGCTTTCTTT. Translation: CASSVSGMNTEAFF.

The rearrangement links TRBV7-8 to TRBJ2-2, with TRBD1 identical over 9 bases. There are 15 residues in the CDR3. Germline CDR1 is SGHVS and CDR2 is FQNEAQ. With V trimmed by 4 bases and J by 8 bases, 8 bases remained unmatched. The CDR3 DNA reads TGTGCCAGCAGCTATACAACAGGGGGCTTAGGGGAGCTGTTTTTT. Its translation is CASSYTTGGLGELFF. Full variable domain (remainder filled in from reference TRBV7-8 and TRBJ2-2): GAGVSQSPRYKVAKRGQDVALRCDPISGHVSLFWYQQALGQGPEFLTYFQNEAQLDKSGLPSDRFFAERPEGSVSTLKIQRTQQEDSAVYLCASSYTTGGLGELFFGEGSRLTVL.

The chain carries TRBV6-4 and TRBJ1-5; D unresolved. Trimming left V 3 bases short and J 6 bases short, with 9 bases between. The germline gives CDR1 MRHNA, CDR2 SNTAGT. CDR3 length equals 13 residues. DNA for the CDR3: TGTGCCAGCAGTGATTCCCCGGGTCAGCCCCAGCATTTT. Translation: CASSDSPGQPQHF.

V and J are TRBV11-3 and TRBJ2-2, with D possibly being TRBD1 (6 bases). This CDR3 spans 12 amino acids. Trimming left V 10 bases short and J 3 bases short, with 9 bases between. Germline V gene lookup returns CDR1 SGHNT and CDR2 YENEEA. The CDR3 here is CANEGDTGELFF. In nucleotides, the CDR3 is TGTGCCAACGAGGGGGACACCGGGGAGCTGTTTTTT.

The chain recombines TRBV3-1 (or the pseudogene TRBV3-2) with TRBJ2-6; the D is unclear. The germline V gene encodes CDR1 LGHDT and CDR2 YNNKEL (reference sequence). The CDR3 runs 16 residues. V was clipped by 4 bases and J by 8 bases, with 18 bases between them. DNA for the CDR3: TGTGCCAGCAGCCGAACTCAATTCATACAGACCAACGTCCTGACTTTC. Translating gives CASSRTQFIQTNVLTF.